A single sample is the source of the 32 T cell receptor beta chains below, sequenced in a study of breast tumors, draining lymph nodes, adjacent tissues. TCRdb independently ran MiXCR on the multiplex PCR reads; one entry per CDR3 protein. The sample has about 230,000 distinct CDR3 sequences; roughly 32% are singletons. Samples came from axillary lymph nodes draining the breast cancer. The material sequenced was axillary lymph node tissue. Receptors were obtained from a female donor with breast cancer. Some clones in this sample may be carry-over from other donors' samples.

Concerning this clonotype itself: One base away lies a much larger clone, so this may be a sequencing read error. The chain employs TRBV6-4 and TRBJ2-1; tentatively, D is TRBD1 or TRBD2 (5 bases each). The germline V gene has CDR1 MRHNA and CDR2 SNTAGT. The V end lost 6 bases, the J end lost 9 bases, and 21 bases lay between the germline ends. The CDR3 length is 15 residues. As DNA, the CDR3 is TGTGCCAGCAGGCGACAGCGGAACGTGGAAAGTGAGCAGTTCTTC. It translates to CASRRQRNVESEQFF.

The CDR3 DNA is TGTGCCAGCAGTTTACGGGGGATTGTGCACGAGCAGTACTTC. Amino acids: CASSLRGIVHEQYF. The genes are TRBV27 and TRBJ2-7; the D gene is possibly TRBD2 (6 bases). The CDR3 sequence is 14 residues long. The V end was cut by 2 bases, the J end by 5 bases, with 13 bases between. Germline CDR1 is MNHEY and CDR2 is SMNVEV (reference sequence).

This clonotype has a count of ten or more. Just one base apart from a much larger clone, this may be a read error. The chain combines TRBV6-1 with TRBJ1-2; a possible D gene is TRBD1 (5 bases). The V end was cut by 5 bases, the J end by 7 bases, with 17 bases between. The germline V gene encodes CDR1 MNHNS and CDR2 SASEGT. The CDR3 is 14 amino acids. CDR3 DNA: TGTGCCAGCAGTCCTAAGATGGGCGGGGGTGGCTACACCTTC. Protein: CASSPKMGGGGYTF.

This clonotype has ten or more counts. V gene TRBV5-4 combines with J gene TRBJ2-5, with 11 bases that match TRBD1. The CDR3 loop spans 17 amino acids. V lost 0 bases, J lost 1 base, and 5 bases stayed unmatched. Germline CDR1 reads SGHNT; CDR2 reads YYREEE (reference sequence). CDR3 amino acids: CASSLAGTGGVQETQYF. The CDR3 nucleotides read TGTGCCAGCAGCTTGGCCGGGACAGGGGGAGTCCAAGAGACCCAGTACTTC.

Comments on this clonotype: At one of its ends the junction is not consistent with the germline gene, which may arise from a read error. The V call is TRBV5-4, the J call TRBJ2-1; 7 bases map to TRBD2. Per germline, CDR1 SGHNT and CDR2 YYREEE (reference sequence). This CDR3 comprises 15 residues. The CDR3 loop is CASSPGLAVYDEQFF. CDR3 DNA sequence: TGTGCCAGCAGCCCCGGGCTAGCGGTCTACGATGAGCAGTTCTTC.

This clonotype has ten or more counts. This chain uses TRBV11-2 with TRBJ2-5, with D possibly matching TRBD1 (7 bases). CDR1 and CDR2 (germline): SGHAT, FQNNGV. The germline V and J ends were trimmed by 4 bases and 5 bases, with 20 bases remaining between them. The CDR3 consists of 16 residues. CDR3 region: CASSSQQGRFGETQYF. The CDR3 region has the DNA TGTGCCAGCAGCTCTCAACAGGGGAGGTTCGGGGAGACCCAGTACTTC.

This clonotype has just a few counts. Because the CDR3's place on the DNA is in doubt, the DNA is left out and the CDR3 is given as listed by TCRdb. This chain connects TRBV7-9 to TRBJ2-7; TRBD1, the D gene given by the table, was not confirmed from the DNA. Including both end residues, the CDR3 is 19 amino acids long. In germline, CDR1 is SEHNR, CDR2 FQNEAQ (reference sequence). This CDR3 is CASSFYICSVAGRGGEQYF.

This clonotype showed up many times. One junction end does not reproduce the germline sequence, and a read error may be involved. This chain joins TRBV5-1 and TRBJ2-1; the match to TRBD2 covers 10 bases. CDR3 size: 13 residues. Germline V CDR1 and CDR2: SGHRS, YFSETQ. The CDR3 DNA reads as TGCGCCAGCAGCGTAAACTCAGCGGGAGGGAGGATCTTC. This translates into CASSVNSAGGRIF.

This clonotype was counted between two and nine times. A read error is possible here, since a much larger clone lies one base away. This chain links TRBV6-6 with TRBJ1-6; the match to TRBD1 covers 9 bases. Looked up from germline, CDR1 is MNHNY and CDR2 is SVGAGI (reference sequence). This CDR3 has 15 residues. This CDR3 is CASSTPTGGGSPPHF. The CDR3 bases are TGTGCCAGCAGTACCCCTACAGGGGGCGGCTCACCCCCCCACTTT.

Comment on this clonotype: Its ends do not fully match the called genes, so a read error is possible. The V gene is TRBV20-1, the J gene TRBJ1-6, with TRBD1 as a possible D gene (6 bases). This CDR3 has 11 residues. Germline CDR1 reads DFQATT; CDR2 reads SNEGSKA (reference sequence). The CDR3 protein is CSTGIGETQFF. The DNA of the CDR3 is TGCAGTACAGGGATCGGGGAGACCCAGTTCTTT.

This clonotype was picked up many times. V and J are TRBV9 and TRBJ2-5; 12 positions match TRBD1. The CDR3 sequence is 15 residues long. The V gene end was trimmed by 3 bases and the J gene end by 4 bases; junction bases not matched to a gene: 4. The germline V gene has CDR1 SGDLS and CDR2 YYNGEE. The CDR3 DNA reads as TGTGCCAGCAGCGCGGGGACAGGGGGCGTAGAGACCCAGTACTTC. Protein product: CASSAGTGGVETQYF.

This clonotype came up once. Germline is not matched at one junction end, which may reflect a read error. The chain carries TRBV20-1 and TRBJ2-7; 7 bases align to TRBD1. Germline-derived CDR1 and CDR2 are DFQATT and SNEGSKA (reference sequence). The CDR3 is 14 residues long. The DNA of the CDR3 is TGCAGTGCTAGGGTCGTGGACAGGTCCTACGAGCGGTACTTC. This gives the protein CSARVVDRSYERYF.

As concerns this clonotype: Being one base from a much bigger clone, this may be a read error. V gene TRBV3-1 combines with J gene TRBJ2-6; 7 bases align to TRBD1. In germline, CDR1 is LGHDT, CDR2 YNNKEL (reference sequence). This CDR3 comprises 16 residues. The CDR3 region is CPSSRQGWSGANVLTF. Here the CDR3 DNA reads TGTCCCAGCAGTCGACAGGGTTGGTCTGGGGCCAACGTCCTGACTTTC.

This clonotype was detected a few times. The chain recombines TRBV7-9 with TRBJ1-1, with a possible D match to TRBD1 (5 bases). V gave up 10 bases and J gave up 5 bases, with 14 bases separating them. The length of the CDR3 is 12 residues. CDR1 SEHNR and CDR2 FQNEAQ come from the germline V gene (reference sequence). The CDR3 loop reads CATGWRGTEAFF. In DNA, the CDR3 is TGTGCCACTGGGTGGAGGGGAACTGAAGCTTTCTTT.

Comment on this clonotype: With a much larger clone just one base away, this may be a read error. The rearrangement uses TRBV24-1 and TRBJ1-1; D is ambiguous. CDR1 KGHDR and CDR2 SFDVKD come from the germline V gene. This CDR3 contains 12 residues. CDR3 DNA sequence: TGTGCCACCAGTGATTCAGAACGAAGAGCTCTCTTT. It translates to CATSDSERRALF.

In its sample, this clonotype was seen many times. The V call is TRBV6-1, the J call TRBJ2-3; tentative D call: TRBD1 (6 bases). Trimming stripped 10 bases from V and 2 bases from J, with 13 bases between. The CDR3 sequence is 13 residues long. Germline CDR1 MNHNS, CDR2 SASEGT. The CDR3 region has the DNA TGTGCCACCCGGGACACCAACACAGATACGCAGTATTTT. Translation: CATRDTNTDTQYF.

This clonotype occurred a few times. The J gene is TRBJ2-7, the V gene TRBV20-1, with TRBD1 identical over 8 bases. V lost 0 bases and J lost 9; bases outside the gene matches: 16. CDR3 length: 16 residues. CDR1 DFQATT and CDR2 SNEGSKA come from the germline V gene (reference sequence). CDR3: CSARDHQRAGGRGQYF. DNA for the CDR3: TGCAGTGCTAGAGATCACCAGCGGGCAGGGGGCAGGGGGCAGTACTTC.

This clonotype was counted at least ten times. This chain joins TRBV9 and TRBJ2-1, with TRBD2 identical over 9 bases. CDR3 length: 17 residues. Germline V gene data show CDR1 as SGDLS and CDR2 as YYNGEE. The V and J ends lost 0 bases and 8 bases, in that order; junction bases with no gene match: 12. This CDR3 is CASSVESSGSSGDEQFF. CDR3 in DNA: TGTGCCAGCAGCGTAGAGAGTAGCGGGAGTTCAGGGGATGAGCAGTTCTTC.

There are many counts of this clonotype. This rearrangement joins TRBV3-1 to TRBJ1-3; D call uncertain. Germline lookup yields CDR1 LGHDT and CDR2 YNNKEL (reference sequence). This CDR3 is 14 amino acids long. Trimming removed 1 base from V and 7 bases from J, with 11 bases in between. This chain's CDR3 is CASSQGDTRNTIYF. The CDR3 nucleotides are TGTGCCAGCAGCCAAGGGGATACCCGGAACACCATATATTTT.

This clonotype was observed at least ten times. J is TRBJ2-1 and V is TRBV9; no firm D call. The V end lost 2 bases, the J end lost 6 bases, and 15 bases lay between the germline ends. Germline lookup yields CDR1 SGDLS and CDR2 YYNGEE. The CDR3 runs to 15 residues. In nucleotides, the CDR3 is TGTGCCAGCAGCGTCCGACATTCTCGCGGCAATGAGCAGTTCTTC. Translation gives CASSVRHSRGNEQFF.

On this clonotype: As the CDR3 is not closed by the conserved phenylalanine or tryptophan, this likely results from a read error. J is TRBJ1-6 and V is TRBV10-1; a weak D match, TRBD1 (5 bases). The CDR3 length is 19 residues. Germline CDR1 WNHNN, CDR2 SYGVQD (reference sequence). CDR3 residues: CASSERGWGSTTYNSPLHL. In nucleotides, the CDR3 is TGCGCCAGTAGTGAGAGAGGTTGGGGGTCCACTACCTATAATTCACCCCTCCACCTT.

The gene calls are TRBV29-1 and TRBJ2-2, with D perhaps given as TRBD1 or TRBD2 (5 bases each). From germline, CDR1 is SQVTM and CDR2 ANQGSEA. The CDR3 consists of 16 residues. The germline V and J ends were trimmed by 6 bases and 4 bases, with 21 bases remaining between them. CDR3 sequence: CSVSPRTQGATGELFF. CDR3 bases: TGCAGCGTAAGTCCCAGAACGCAGGGAGCCACCGGGGAGCTGTTTTTT.

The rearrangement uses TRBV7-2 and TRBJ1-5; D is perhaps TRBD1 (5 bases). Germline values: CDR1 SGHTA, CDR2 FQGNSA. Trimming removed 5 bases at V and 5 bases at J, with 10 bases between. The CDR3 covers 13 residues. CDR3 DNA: TGTGCCAGCAGCCCACGGGGGGATCAGCCCCAGCATTTT. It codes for CASSPRGDQPQHF. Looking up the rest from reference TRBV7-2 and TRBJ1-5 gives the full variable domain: GAGVSQSPSNKVTEKGKDVELRCDPISGHTALYWYRQSLGQGLEFLIYFQGNSAPDKSGLPSDRFSAERTGGSVSTLTIQRTQQEDSAVYLCASSPRGDQPQHFGDGTRLSIL.

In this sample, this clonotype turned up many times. The CDR3 DNA follows: TGCGCCAGCAGCCGTAAAACTGGGAGCTCCTATAATTCACCCCTCCACTTT. Encoded protein: CASSRKTGSSYNSPLHF. The chain joins TRBV4-3 to TRBJ1-6; D is undetermined. In germline, CDR1 is LGHNA, CDR2 YSLEER. This CDR3 is built from 17 residues. V lost 4 bases, J lost 0 bases, and 13 bases lay in between.

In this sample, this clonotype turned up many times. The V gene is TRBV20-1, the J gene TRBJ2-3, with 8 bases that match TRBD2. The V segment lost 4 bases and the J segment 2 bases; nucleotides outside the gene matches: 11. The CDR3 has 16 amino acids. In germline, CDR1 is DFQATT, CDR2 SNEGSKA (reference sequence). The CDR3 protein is CSATESGRGDTDTQYF. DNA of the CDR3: TGCAGTGCTACCGAGAGCGGGAGAGGGGACACAGATACGCAGTATTTT.

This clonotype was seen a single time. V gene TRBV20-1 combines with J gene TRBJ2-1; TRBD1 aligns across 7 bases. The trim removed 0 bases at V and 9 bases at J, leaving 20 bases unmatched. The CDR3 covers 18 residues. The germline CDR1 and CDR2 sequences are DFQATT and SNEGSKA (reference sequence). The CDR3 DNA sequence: TGCAGTGCTAGAGATTCAGCTGGGGCACAGGGGTGGACGACTGAGCAGTTCTTC. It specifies CSARDSAGAQGWTTEQFF.

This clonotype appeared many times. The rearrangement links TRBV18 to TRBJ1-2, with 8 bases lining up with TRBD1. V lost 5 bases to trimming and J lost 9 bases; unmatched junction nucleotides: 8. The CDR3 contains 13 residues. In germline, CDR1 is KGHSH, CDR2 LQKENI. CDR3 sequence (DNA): TGTGCCAGCTCAGAGGACAGGGATAGGCGCTACACCTTC. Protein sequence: CASSEDRDRRYTF.

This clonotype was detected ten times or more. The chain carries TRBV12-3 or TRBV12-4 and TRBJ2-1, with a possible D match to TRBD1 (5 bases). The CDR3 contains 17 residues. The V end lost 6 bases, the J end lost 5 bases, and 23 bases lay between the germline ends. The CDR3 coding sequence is TGTGCCAGCAGGCCGCGGCCTCACAGGCAGAAGGACAATGAGCAGTTCTTC. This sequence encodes CASRPRPHRQKDNEQFF.

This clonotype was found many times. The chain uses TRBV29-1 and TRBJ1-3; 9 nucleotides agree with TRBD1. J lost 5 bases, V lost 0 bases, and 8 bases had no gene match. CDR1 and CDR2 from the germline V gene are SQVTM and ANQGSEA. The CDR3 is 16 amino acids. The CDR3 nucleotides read TGCAGCGTTGAAGATGGGACAGGGAGGAGTAGAAACACCATATATTTT. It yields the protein CSVEDGTGRSRNTIYF.

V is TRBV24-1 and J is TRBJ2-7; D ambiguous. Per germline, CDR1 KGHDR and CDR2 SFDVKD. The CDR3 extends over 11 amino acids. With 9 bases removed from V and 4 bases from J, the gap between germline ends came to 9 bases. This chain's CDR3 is CATGDLYEQYF. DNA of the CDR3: TGTGCCACCGGCGACTTATACGAGCAGTACTTC.

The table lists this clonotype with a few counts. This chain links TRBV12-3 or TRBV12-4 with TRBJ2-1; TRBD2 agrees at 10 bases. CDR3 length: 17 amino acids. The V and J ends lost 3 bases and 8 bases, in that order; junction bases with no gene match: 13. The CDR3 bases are TGTGCCAGCAGTTTCGCCCGAGCGGGAGGGGCTCTCGATGAGCAGTTCTTC. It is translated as CASSFARAGGALDEQFF.

CDR3 amino acids: CAISAKQGLISGNTIYF. As DNA, the CDR3 is TGTGCCATCAGTGCTAAACAGGGCCTGATCTCTGGAAACACCATATATTTT. J is TRBJ1-3 and V is TRBV10-3, with D perhaps matching TRBD1 (6 bases). CDR1 ENHRY and CDR2 SYGVKD come from the germline V gene. With 4 bases removed from V and 0 bases from J, the gap between germline ends came to 16 bases. The CDR3 runs 17 residues.